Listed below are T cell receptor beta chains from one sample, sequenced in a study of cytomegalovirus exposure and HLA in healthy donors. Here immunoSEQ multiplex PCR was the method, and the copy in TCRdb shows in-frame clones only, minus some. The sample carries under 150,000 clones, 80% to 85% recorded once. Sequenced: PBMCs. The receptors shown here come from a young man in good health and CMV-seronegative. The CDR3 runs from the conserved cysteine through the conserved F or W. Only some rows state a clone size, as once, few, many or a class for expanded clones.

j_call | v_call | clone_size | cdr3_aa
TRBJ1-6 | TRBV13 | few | CASSFRRGTNSPLHF
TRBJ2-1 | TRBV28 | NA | CASQSTWGVGYNEQFF
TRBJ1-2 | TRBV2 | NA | CAQIEGVGYTF
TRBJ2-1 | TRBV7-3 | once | CASSSRTSGNSNEQFF
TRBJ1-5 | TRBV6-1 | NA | CASTLQGNQPQHF
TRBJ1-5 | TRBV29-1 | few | CSVRGNDNQPQHF
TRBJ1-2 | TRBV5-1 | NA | CASSLDPVYGYTF
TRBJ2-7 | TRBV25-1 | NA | CASSAWGGPYEQYF
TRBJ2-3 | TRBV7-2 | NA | CASSLQGYTEDTQYF
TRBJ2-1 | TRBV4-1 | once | CASSQVALAGKLREQFF
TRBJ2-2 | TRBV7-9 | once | CASSPYPTSGNTGELFF
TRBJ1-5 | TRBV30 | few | CAWGREGSQPQHF
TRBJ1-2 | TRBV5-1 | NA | CASSLGDRVYGYTF
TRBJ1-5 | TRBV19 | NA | CASHSPGTANQPQHF
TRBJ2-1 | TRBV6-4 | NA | CASSDSRTRGNEQFF
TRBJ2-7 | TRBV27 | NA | CASSLQGDLYEQYF
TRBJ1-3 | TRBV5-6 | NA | CASRARDRGLVDWKDTIYF
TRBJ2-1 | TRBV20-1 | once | CSARPDSEQFF
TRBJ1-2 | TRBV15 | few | CATSRVMGSGQGYGYTF
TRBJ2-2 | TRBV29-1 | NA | CSVCFGGNTGELLF
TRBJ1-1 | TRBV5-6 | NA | CASSFKIAGAVMNTEAFF
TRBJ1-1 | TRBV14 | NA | CASSQDRGIEAFF
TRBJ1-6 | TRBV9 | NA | CASSELQGRVPLHF
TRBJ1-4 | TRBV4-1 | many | CASSPTRGNEKLFF
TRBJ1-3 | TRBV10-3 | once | CAIGSSGNTIYF
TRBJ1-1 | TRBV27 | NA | CASRLQGAYNTEAFF
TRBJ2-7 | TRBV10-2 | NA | CASSEVSGGRSYEQYF
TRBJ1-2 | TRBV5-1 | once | CASSFWGDRGNYGYTF
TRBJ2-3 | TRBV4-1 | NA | CASSQYGTSTDTQYF
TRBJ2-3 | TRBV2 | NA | CASSVRGRNTDTQYF
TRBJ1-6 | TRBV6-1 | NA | CASRDRGSSPLHF
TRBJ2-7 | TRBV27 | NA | CASRYSGTGGVYEQYF
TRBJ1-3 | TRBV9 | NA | CASAQGAGKNSGNTIYF
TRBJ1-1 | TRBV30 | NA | CAWSVKEATEAFF
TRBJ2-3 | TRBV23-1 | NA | CASGTIRRNTDTQYF
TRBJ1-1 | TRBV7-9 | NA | CASSSRTGDVLAFF
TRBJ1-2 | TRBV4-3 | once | CASSPDRDSGYTF
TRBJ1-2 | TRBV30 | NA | CAWSHPLGTVPANYGYTF
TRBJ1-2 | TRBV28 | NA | CASSPAGSTRYGYTF
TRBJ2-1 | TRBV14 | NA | CASSQPGVISSYNEQFF
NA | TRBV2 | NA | CASSFDSYEQYF
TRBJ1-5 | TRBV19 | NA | CASSGLLGPNQPQHF
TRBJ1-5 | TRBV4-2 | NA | CASSQDPLVARGAVDSNQPQHF
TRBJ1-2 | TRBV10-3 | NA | CAISDRDRANPNYGYTF
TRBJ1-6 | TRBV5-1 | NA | CASSLGEGTFRGSYNSPLHF